This T cell receptor beta chain was identified during a study of T cells after yellow fever vaccination. MiXCR, applied by TCRdb to the 5' RACE reads, yields one record per CDR3 protein. The sample has over 100,000 distinct CDR3 sequences, 7.5% to 9.5% seen once. A few counts support this clonotype. Trimming cost V 5 bases and J 4 bases; bases outside gene matches: 6. The length of the CDR3 is 17 residues. Per germline, CDR1 SGHVS and CDR2 FNYEAQ. The clonotype originates from a man aged 30-40 years who received the YFV17D yellow fever vaccine. The gene calls are TRBV7-6 and TRBJ2-2; 14 bases agree with TRBD2. This specimen consisted of CD8+ T cells sorted from PBMCs, obtained 45 days after the yellow fever booster vaccination. The CDR3 DNA is TGTGCCAGCAGCCCAGGGACTAGCGGGAGTATCACCGGGGAGCTGTTTTTT. It translates to CASSPGTSGSITGELFF.